This T cell receptor beta chain was identified in a study of blood T cell repertoires in COVID-19. At the level of the study: PBMCs, B-cell-depleted T cells, or T cells provided the cDNA or gDNA that made up the material.

The CDR3 is 15 residues long. The V gene lost 2 bases and the J gene lost 1 base, with 12 bases spanning the gap. Germline CDR1 SGHAT, CDR2 FQNNGV. This clone was counted only a few times. Here immunoSEQ multiplex PCR was the method, and the copy in TCRdb shows in-frame clones only, minus some. The sample contains some 80,000 clones, 84% of which appear only once. Sequencing was carried out using peripheral blood. The chain combines TRBV11-2 with TRBJ2-7, with a weak D call TRBD1 (5 bases). The receptor was isolated from a human donor in a cohort sampled during active COVID-19. The CDR3 sequence: CASSLPVAGSYEQYF. The CDR3 region has the DNA TGTGCCAGCAGCTTACCTGTAGCAGGGTCCTACGAGCAGTACTTC.